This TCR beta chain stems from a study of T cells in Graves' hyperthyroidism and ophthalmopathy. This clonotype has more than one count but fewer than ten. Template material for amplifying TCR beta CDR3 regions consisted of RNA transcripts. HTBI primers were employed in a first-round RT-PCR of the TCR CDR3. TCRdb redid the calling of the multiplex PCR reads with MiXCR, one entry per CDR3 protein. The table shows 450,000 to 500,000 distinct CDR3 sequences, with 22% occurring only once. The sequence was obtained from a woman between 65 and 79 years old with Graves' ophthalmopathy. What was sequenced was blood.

The CDR3 is CSATGQYSNQPQHF. In nucleotides, the CDR3 is TGCAGTGCCACGGGACAGTATAGCAATCAGCCCCAGCATTTT. This sequence joins TRBV20-1 and TRBJ1-5; 7 bases match TRBD1. Germline CDR1 and CDR2: DFQATT and SNEGSKA (reference sequence). There are 14 residues in the CDR3. J was trimmed by 0 bases and V by 6 bases; bases with no gene match: 5.